This passage covers 25 T cell receptor beta chains from one sample sequenced in a study of blood T cell repertoires in COVID-19. Method: immunoSEQ multiplex PCR; TCRdb's copy keeps in-frame clones and lacks some. The table has just over 300,000 clones, 75% to 90% seen once. Sequenced material: PBMCs or T cells enriched from blood (not recorded which). These receptors all stem from a man aged 30-40 years who had recovered from COVID-19.

The CDR3 sequence is CASSLGTRASSTDTQYF. Here the CDR3 DNA reads TGCGCCAGCAGCTTGGGGACTAGGGCCTCTAGCACAGATACGCAGTATTTT. This chain uses TRBV5-1 with TRBJ2-3; TRBD2 matches at 7 bases. The CDR3 is made up of 17 amino acids. Per the germline V gene, CDR1 is SGHRS and CDR2 is YFSETQ. The V and J ends lost 0 bases and 0 bases, in that order; junction bases with no gene match: 7.

The chain joins TRBV29-1 to TRBJ1-2; no clear D gene. This CDR3 comprises 11 residues. Trimming stripped 4 bases from V and 8 bases from J, with 11 bases between. Germline assignment: CDR1 SQVTM and CDR2 ANQGSEA. The CDR3 protein is CSVVLGEGYTF. The CDR3 DNA reads TGCAGCGTTGTCCTGGGAGAGGGCTACACCTTC.

The count of this clone is one. The rearrangement uses TRBV11-2 and TRBJ2-2; TRBD2 is a possible D gene (6 bases). The CDR3 totals 17 residues. Germline V CDR1 and CDR2: SGHAT, FQNNGV. The ends were cut back, 1 base at V and 5 bases at J, with 17 bases in the middle. CDR3 bases: TGTGCCAGCAGCTTAGGGCCGGGACTCCTAAGGACCGGGGAGCTGTTTTTT. Amino acid sequence: CASSLGPGLLRTGELFF.

The chain links TRBV5-4 to TRBJ2-5; TRBD2 agrees at 9 bases. J gave up 1 base and V 0 bases, and 4 bases lay outside the gene matches. Germline V gene sequence: CDR1 SGHNT, CDR2 YYREEE (reference sequence). This CDR3 contains 16 residues. CDR3: CASSLGRGGVQETQYF. DNA for the CDR3: TGTGCCAGCAGCTTGGGTCGCGGGGGGGTCCAAGAGACCCAGTACTTC. The full variable domain, rest sourced from reference TRBV5-4 and TRBJ2-5, is ETGVTQSPTHLIKTRGQQVTLRCSSQSGHNTVSWYQQALGQGPQFIFQYYREEENGRGNFPPRFSGLQFPNYSSELNVNALELDDSALYLCASSLGRGGVQETQYFGPGTRLLVL.

This clone appeared a few times. The CDR3 region is CASSYSKGKDEKLFF. In nucleotides, the CDR3 is TGTGCCAGCAGTTACTCGAAGGGGAAGGATGAAAAACTGTTTTTT. This rearrangement joins TRBV6-5 to TRBJ1-4; a possible D gene is TRBD1 (5 bases). The CDR3 covers 15 residues. The germline V gene encodes CDR1 MNHEY and CDR2 SVGAGI. V lost 0 bases, J lost 6 bases, and 11 bases lay in between.

The V gene is TRBV5-1, the J gene TRBJ2-2; possible D gene TRBD2, 6 bases. CDR1 is SGHRS and CDR2 is YFSETQ in the germline V gene. This CDR3 contains 16 residues. Trimming took 1 base from V and 4 from J, leaving 14 bases between them. CDR3 nucleotide sequence: TGCGCCAGCAGCTTGTCCTTGGCGGGGAGCACCGGGGAGCTGTTTTTT. This gives the protein CASSLSLAGSTGELFF.

The chain is built from TRBV6-5 and TRBJ2-7; 8 nucleotides match TRBD1. The V gene's germline CDR1 is MNHEY and CDR2 SVGAGI. CDR3 length: 14 amino acids. With V trimmed by 6 bases and J by 1 base, 5 bases remained unmatched. The CDR3 bases are TGTGCCAGCAGGGGGACAGGACCGTCCTACGAGCAGTACTTC. Translation gives CASRGTGPSYEQYF.

CDR3 bases: TGTGCCAGCAGGGCCACGACAGGAGAATACACTGAAGCTTTCTTT. As protein: CASRATTGEYTEAFF. The chain employs TRBV6-5 and TRBJ1-1; D is possibly TRBD1 (6 bases). The CDR3 runs 15 residues. Germline V gene lookup returns CDR1 MNHEY and CDR2 SVGAGI. The germline V and J ends were trimmed by 6 bases and 3 bases, with 17 bases remaining between them.

The chain uses TRBV5-6 and TRBJ2-2, with D possibly being TRBD1 (6 bases). The CDR3 extends over 17 amino acids. Trimming pared 8 bases from V and 2 bases from J, leaving 22 bases between. Germline-derived CDR1 and CDR2 are SGHDT and YYEEEE. The CDR3 coding sequence is TGTGCCAGTGAAGACAGGTACCTAGAGGGTAACACCGGGGAGCTGTTTTTT. It codes for CASEDRYLEGNTGELFF.

The V gene is TRBV6-5, the J gene TRBJ2-3, with D unclear. The CDR3 contains 14 residues. The V end lost 2 bases, the J end lost 2 bases, and 8 bases lay between the germline ends. Germline CDR1 MNHEY, CDR2 SVGAGI. The CDR3 sequence is CASSYDGITDTQYF. The CDR3 coding sequence is TGTGCCAGCAGTTACGATGGCATCACAGATACGCAGTATTTT.

The CDR3 DNA follows: TGTGCCAGCAGCCGGACTACGAAATACAATGAGCAGTTCTTC. Its translation: CASSRTTKYNEQFF. This chain joins TRBV7-9 and TRBJ2-1; perhaps TRBD2 as D (6 bases). The CDR3 extends over 14 amino acids. Trimming took 5 bases from V and 4 from J, leaving 12 bases between them. CDR1 SEHNR and CDR2 FQNEAQ come from the germline V gene (reference sequence).

This clone was detected ten times or more. The gene calls are TRBV5-1 and TRBJ2-1; D ambiguous. Germline CDR1 and CDR2: SGHRS and YFSETQ. CDR3 length equals 14 residues. V dropped 0 bases and J dropped 7 bases, with 11 bases sitting between them. The CDR3 bases are TGCGCCAGCAGCTTGGTCGGTGCCGTTAATGAGCAGTTCTTC. Translation gives CASSLVGAVNEQFF.

The rearrangement joins TRBV5-1 to TRBJ2-7, with TRBD1 as a possible D gene (6 bases). CDR1 and CDR2 from the germline V gene are SGHRS and YFSETQ. The CDR3 consists of 15 residues. Trimming shortened V by 0 bases and J by 5 bases, and 15 bases separated the two germline ends. The CDR3 nucleotides are TGCGCCAGCAGCTTGGCCCCAGGGGCGCAGAACGAGCAGTACTTC. It yields the protein CASSLAPGAQNEQYF.

This rearrangement joins TRBV6-6 to TRBJ2-4; D might be TRBD2 (5 bases). Germline V gene data show CDR1 as MNHNY and CDR2 as SVGAGI (reference sequence). The CDR3 extends over 12 amino acids. Trimming took off 6 bases at V and 7 bases at J, with 10 bases between the two ends. Here the CDR3 reads CASSSTGNIQYF. The CDR3 DNA follows: TGTGCCAGCAGCTCAACGGGGAACATTCAGTACTTC.

The chain links TRBV4-2 to TRBJ1-5; D remains ambiguous. Per germline, CDR1 LGHNA and CDR2 YNFKEQ. This CDR3 spans 15 amino acids. V lost 0 bases and J 0 bases, leaving 6 bases between the germline ends. DNA of the CDR3: TGTGCCAGCAGCCAAGATCGTATTAGCAATCAGCCCCAGCATTTT. Translation: CASSQDRISNQPQHF.

This clone was detected once. The V call is TRBV5-6, the J call TRBJ2-7; TRBD2 aligns across 7 bases. Trimming cost V 4 bases and J 0 bases; bases outside gene matches: 4. Germline V CDR1 and CDR2: SGHDT, YYEEEE. The CDR3 sequence is 14 residues long. The CDR3: CASSPSGSSYEQYF. CDR3 nucleotide sequence: TGTGCCAGCAGCCCTAGCGGCTCCTCCTACGAGCAGTACTTC. Drawing the rest from reference TRBV5-6 and TRBJ2-7, the complete variable domain is DAGVTQSPTHLIKTRGQQVTLRCSPKSGHDTVSWYQQALGQGPQFIFQYYEEEERQRGNFPDRFSGHQFPNYSSELNVNALLLGDSALYLCASSPSGSSYEQYFGPGTRLTVT.

This clone appeared a single time. The gene calls are TRBV6-5 and TRBJ1-5; possibly TRBD1 for D (6 bases). The V gene's germline CDR1 is MNHEY and CDR2 SVGAGI. The V end lost 8 bases, the J end lost 5 bases, and 13 bases lay between the germline ends. The CDR3 runs to 13 residues. The CDR3 loop reads CASQDRRDQPQHF. DNA of the CDR3: TGTGCCAGCCAAGACAGGCGGGATCAGCCCCAGCATTTT.

The DNA for the CDR3 is TGTGCCAGCAGTAGGGGCCTCGGTCAGCCCCAGCATTTT. Translation gives CASSRGLGQPQHF. The rearrangement uses TRBV5-6 and TRBJ1-5; D might be TRBD1 (5 bases). The CDR3 has 13 residues. The germline V gene encodes CDR1 SGHDT and CDR2 YYEEEE. Deletions cut 5 bases from V and 6 bases from J, with 12 bases between. Drawing the rest from reference TRBV5-6 and TRBJ1-5, the complete variable domain is DAGVTQSPTHLIKTRGQQVTLRCSPKSGHDTVSWYQQALGQGPQFIFQYYEEEERQRGNFPDRFSGHQFPNYSSELNVNALLLGDSALYLCASSRGLGQPQHFGDGTRLSIL.

This clone was recorded many times. The rearrangement joins TRBV19 to TRBJ1-2, with a possible D match to TRBD1 (6 bases). Germline-derived CDR1 and CDR2 are LNHDA and SQIVND (reference sequence). The V end lost 5 bases, the J end lost 5 bases, and 21 bases lay between the germline ends. This CDR3 is 16 amino acids long. The CDR3 DNA reads as TGTGCCAGTAGTTTCGTAACAGGGACCACCTTATATGGCTACACCTTC. It specifies CASSFVTGTTLYGYTF.

The chain couples TRBV5-1 to TRBJ2-5; 7 bases are shared with TRBD1. CDR1 and CDR2 (germline): SGHRS, YFSETQ. J lost 5 bases, V lost 4 bases, and 11 bases had no gene match. The CDR3 length is 15 residues. DNA of the CDR3: TGCGCCAGCAGCCTGGACAGGTCCATATCGGAGACCCAGTACTTC. Amino acids: CASSLDRSISETQYF.

The V gene is TRBV7-9, the J gene TRBJ1-1; unclear D gene. V dropped 5 bases and J dropped 3 bases, with 10 bases sitting between them. Germline CDR1 reads SEHNR; CDR2 reads FQNEAQ (reference sequence). The CDR3 is made up of 13 amino acids. The CDR3 sequence: CASSREDYTEAFF. CDR3 nucleotide sequence: TGTGCCAGCAGCCGGGAAGACTACACTGAAGCTTTCTTT.

The chain links TRBV6-1 to TRBJ2-7, with D tentatively TRBD2 (6 bases). Between the trimmed V and J ends, which lost 2 bases and 4 bases, there was a span of 12 bases. Germline V gene sequence: CDR1 MNHNS, CDR2 SASEGT. This CDR3 comprises 14 residues. The CDR3 sequence is CASSERSGEYEQYF. Written as DNA, the CDR3 is TGTGCCAGCAGTGAAAGGTCGGGGGAATACGAGCAGTACTTC.

The rearrangement uses TRBV18 and TRBJ1-2; 9 bases are shared with TRBD1. The CDR3 extends over 16 amino acids. J lost 4 bases, V lost 4 bases, and 10 bases had no gene match. Germline values: CDR1 KGHSH, CDR2 LQKENI. CDR3 loop: CASSLDLTGGTYGYTF. The CDR3 DNA reads as TGTGCCAGCTCACTAGACCTGACAGGGGGAACCTATGGCTACACCTTC. Full variable domain (missing parts from reference TRBV18 and TRBJ1-2): NAGVMQNPRHLVRRRGQEARLRCSPMKGHSHVYWYRQLPEEGLKFMVYLQKENIIDESGMPKERFSAEFPKEGPSILRIQQVVRGDSAAYFCASSLDLTGGTYGYTFGSGTRLTVV.

V usage is TRBV18 and J usage is TRBJ1-4; D remains unclear. The germline V gene encodes CDR1 KGHSH and CDR2 LQKENI. This CDR3 comprises 13 residues. V gave up 1 base and J gave up 5 bases, with 5 bases separating them. CDR3 in DNA: TGTGCCAGCTCACCACGCGCAAATGAAAAACTGTTTTTT. Protein sequence: CASSPRANEKLFF.

V gene TRBV3-1 (or the pseudogene TRBV3-2) combines with J gene TRBJ1-2; 8 bases match TRBD1. The junction had 9 bases not matched to a gene; V was cut back by 5 bases and J by 4 bases. The CDR3 covers 15 residues. CDR1 and CDR2 (germline): LGHDT, YNNKEL (reference sequence). DNA for the CDR3: TGTGCCAGCAGCTCACGGACAGGGCCCCCCTATGGCTACACCTTC. The encoded protein is CASSSRTGPPYGYTF.